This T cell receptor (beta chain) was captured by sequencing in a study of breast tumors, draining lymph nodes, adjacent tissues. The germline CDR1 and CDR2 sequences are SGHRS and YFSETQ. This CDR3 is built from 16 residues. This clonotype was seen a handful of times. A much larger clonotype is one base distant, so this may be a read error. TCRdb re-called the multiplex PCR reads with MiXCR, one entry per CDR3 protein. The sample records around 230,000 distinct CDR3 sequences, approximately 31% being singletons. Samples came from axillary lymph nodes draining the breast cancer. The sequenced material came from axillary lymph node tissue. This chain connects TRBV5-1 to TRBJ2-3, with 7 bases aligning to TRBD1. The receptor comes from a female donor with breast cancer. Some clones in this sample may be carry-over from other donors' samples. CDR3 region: CASSQSRDRGTGTQYF. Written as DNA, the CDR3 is TGCGCCAGCAGCCAGAGCCGGGACAGAGGCACAGGTACGCAGTATTTT.